The next 2 T cell receptor beta chains were all read from a single sample in a study of blood T cell repertoires in COVID-19. Using immunoSEQ multiplex PCR, the repertoire was profiled, and TCRdb retains in-frame clones only, with some absent. The data contain some 270,000 clones, about nine tenths of them singletons. The sequenced material came from peripheral blood. The source of these receptors is a man aged 40-55 years with active or convalescent COVID-19.

This chain joins TRBV28 and TRBJ2-7; 13 nucleotides line up with TRBD2. With 3 bases clipped from V and 7 bases from J, the junction kept 3 bases outside the gene matches. From germline, CDR1 is MDHEN and CDR2 SYDVKM. CDR3 length equals 14 residues. CDR3 residues: CASSFRLAGGEQYF. CDR3 nucleotide sequence: TGTGCCAGCAGTTTTAGACTAGCGGGAGGTGAGCAGTACTTC.

V usage is TRBV3-1 (or the pseudogene TRBV3-2) and J usage is TRBJ1-3, with 7 bases identical to TRBD1. Germline values: CDR1 LGHDT, CDR2 YNNKEL (reference sequence). Losses at the gene ends were 4 bases for V and 4 bases for J; bases not matched to a gene: 10. The CDR3 contains 16 residues. CDR3 protein: CASSRLEGAVGNTIYF. CDR3 coding DNA: TGTGCCAGCAGCCGATTGGAGGGGGCAGTGGGAAACACCATATATTTT.